This TCR beta chain was captured by sequencing in a study of blood T cell repertoires in COVID-19. This clone was seen only once. Sequencing was performed with immunoSEQ multiplex PCR; in TCRdb, only in-frame clones are kept and a portion is missing. The sample holds about 440,000 clones, roughly 87% seen once. This CDR3 has 12 amino acids. The junction had 1 base not matched to a gene; V was cut back by 6 bases and J by 3 bases. Germline values: CDR1 MNHEY, CDR2 SVGAGI. The genes are TRBV6-5 and TRBJ2-7; 8 bases match TRBD2. The sequence derives from a man younger than 30 who had recovered from COVID-19. The specimen sequenced was PBMCs or T cells enriched from blood (not recorded which). Here the CDR3 DNA reads TGTGCCAGCAGGCGGGGGGACTACGAGCAGTACTTC. Amino acids: CASRRGDYEQYF.